The TCR beta chain under discussion was sequenced for a study of blood T cell repertoires in COVID-19. Study-level background: In each case, the material was cDNA or gDNA derived from T cells, B-cell-depleted T cells, or PBMCs.

V trimming: 0 bases; J trimming: 5 bases; junction bases outside the gene matches: 0. CDR1 and CDR2 (germline): SQVTM, ANQGSEA. The CDR3 is made up of 13 amino acids. The authors' processing: For nucleated cells, counts were estimated from reference gene primer amplification. This table comes from immunoSEQ multiplex PCR, and its TCRdb copy is limited to in-frame clones, with some not included. V and J calls plus clone size are reproduced from that table; the DNA served to infer D and trimming. Altogether about 26,000 clones are present, almost 90% being singletons, with the ten largest covering approximately 10%.

The sample comprised peripheral blood. V gene TRBV29-1 combines with J gene TRBJ1-4; 7 bases match TRBD1. The sequence was obtained from a man between 70 and 80 years old with acute or convalescent COVID-19. CDR3 sequence reads: CSVEEQGNEKLFF. The CDR3 coding sequence is TGCAGCGTTGAAGAACAGGGGAATGAAAAACTGTTTTTT.